One and the same sample provided the 21 T cell receptor beta chains below, sequenced in a study of T cells after yellow fever vaccination. TCRdb fed the 5' RACE reads into MiXCR, producing one record per CDR3 protein. The table has around 600,000 distinct CDR3 sequences, around 12% seen once; the top ten hold about 16%. The sequences come from PBMCs, collected on the day of the yellow fever booster vaccination. These receptors were obtained from a man between 25 and 39 years old who received the YFV17D yellow fever vaccine.

The chain has TRBV20-1 and TRBJ2-1; no firm D call. The CDR3 spans 14 residues. Between the trimmed V and J ends, which lost 3 bases and 8 bases, there was a span of 17 bases. Looked up from germline, CDR1 is DFQATT and CDR2 is SNEGSKA (reference sequence). CDR3 nucleotide sequence: TGCAGTGCTAGCCCCCAGCTAGTTCCTTATGAGCAGTTCTTC. Translation: CSASPQLVPYEQFF.

This chain links TRBV5-1 with TRBJ2-7; 8 bases line up with TRBD1. The CDR3 runs to 17 residues. Per the germline V gene, CDR1 is SGHRS and CDR2 is YFSETQ. V trimming: 3 bases; J trimming: 2 bases; junction bases outside the gene matches: 13. CDR3 region: CASSSHYRQGLTYEQYF. In DNA form, the CDR3 reads TGCGCCAGCAGCTCCCACTACCGACAGGGGCTCACCTACGAGCAGTACTTC.

The chain employs TRBV7-2 and TRBJ2-7, with 10 bases that match TRBD1. Germline V lookup: CDR1 SGHTA, CDR2 FQGNSA. The CDR3 covers 16 residues. V lost 4 bases and J lost 4; bases outside the gene matches: 10. The CDR3 region has the DNA TGTGCCAGCAGCTCAGGCCCCGGGACAGGGGTGTACGAGCAGTACTTC. This codes for CASSSGPGTGVYEQYF.

The chain uses TRBV7-2 and TRBJ1-5; a weak D match, TRBD1 (5 bases). CDR1 SGHTA and CDR2 FQGNSA come from the germline V gene. The CDR3 runs to 17 residues. V lost 5 bases and J 2 bases, leaving 19 bases between the germline ends. CDR3 sequence reads: CASSHPLGTFGNQPQHF. CDR3 in DNA: TGTGCCAGCAGCCACCCCCTTGGGACGTTTGGCAATCAGCCCCAGCATTTT.

The chain carries TRBV12-3 or TRBV12-4 and TRBJ2-7, with D perhaps matching TRBD2 (5 bases). The CDR3 runs 14 residues. Between the trimmed V and J ends, which lost 7 bases and 1 base, there was a span of 14 bases. The CDR3 region is CASTADRLSYEQYF. CDR3 nucleotide sequence: TGTGCCAGCACAGCGGACCGGCTTTCCTACGAGCAGTACTTC.

The chain carries TRBV15 and TRBJ1-5, with 12 bases lining up with TRBD1. Germline values: CDR1 LNHNV, CDR2 YYDKDF (reference sequence). V gave up 1 base and J gave up 0 bases; unmatched junction bases: 10. This CDR3 spans 20 amino acids. The CDR3 coding sequence is TGTGCCACCAGCAGAGGGGACAGGGGGCGATTTGGAAATAGCAATCAGCCCCAGCATTTT. As protein: CATSRGDRGRFGNSNQPQHF.

This clonotype was seen at least ten times. One end of the junction varies from germline; a read error may be responsible. V usage is TRBV14 and J usage is TRBJ2-1; TRBD2 agrees at 8 bases. The length of the CDR3 is 14 residues. Germline CDR1 SGHDN, CDR2 FVKESK. The CDR3 nucleotides are TGCGCCAGCAGCCAAGCGGGAGCCTACAATGAGCAGTTCTTC. Translation: CASSQAGAYNEQFF.

The chain recombines TRBV28 with TRBJ2-1; 8 positions match TRBD2. This CDR3 has 15 residues. The V gene's germline CDR1 is MDHEN and CDR2 SYDVKM. The ends lost 6 bases at V and 1 base at J; junction bases unmatched: 5. In DNA, the CDR3 is TGTGCCAGCAGGTTAGCGGGACCGTCCTACAATGAGCAGTTCTTC. It specifies CASRLAGPSYNEQFF.

This clonotype has only one observation. J is TRBJ1-1 and V is TRBV7-9; D is uncertain. This CDR3 is 15 amino acids long. Trimming shortened V by 6 bases and J by 3 bases, and 17 bases separated the two germline ends. Germline values: CDR1 SEHNR, CDR2 FQNEAQ (reference sequence). The CDR3 sequence is CASSMGSAGDTEAFF. Here the CDR3 DNA reads TGTGCCAGCAGTATGGGTTCGGCAGGCGACACTGAAGCTTTCTTT.

The genes are TRBV7-9 and TRBJ2-7; possibly TRBD2 for D (6 bases). The V end lost 5 bases, the J end lost 2 bases, and 19 bases lay between the germline ends. The CDR3 consists of 16 residues. Germline-derived CDR1 and CDR2 are SEHNR and FQNEAQ (reference sequence). The CDR3 DNA is TGTGCCAGCAGCGCCTCCACGGGGGACTTAGCCTACGAGCAGTACTTC. Encoded protein: CASSASTGDLAYEQYF.

This clonotype was recorded a few times. Germline is not matched at one junction end, which may reflect a read error. The chain carries TRBV7-9 and TRBJ2-3; 7 bases fit TRBD1. Germline V lookup: CDR1 SEHNR, CDR2 FQNEAQ (reference sequence). The CDR3 is 12 amino acids. CDR3 protein: CASSPHRGSRPF. CDR3 sequence (DNA): TGTGCCAGCAGCCCACACAGGGGAAGTCGCCCTTTT.

This clonotype was seen more than once but under ten times. The chain couples TRBV12-3 or TRBV12-4 to TRBJ1-4; 9 bases fit TRBD1. Trimming removed 5 bases from V and 7 bases from J; junction bases left unmatched: 8. This CDR3 contains 15 residues. The CDR3 sequence: CASSAGTGLSEKLFF. CDR3 in DNA: TGTGCCAGCAGTGCCGGGACAGGGCTCTCTGAAAAACTGTTTTTT.

The sample holds many counts of this clonotype. The chain has TRBV7-6 and TRBJ2-1; 8 nucleotides align to TRBD2. The CDR3 runs 16 residues. The trim removed 1 base at V and 9 bases at J, leaving 11 bases unmatched. In germline, CDR1 is SGHVS, CDR2 FNYEAQ. CDR3 sequence (DNA): TGTGCCAGCAGCTTAGAGGTGGACGGGAGGGGAGGTGAGCAGTTCTTC. Translated: CASSLEVDGRGGEQFF.

V is TRBV10-1 and J is TRBJ2-7; 8 nucleotides align to TRBD1. Per germline, CDR1 WNHNN and CDR2 SYGVQD (reference sequence). With V trimmed by 3 bases and J by 3 bases, 1 base remained unmatched. This CDR3 is 13 amino acids long. The CDR3 loop is CASSDGQGYEQYF. The CDR3 DNA is TGCGCCAGCAGTGACGGACAGGGCTACGAGCAGTACTTC.

In its sample, this clonotype was seen a few times. The chain employs TRBV27 and TRBJ2-5; perhaps D is TRBD1 or TRBD2 (5 bases each). CDR3 size: 15 residues. The ends were cut back, 5 bases at V and 4 bases at J, with 17 bases in the middle. Germline V lookup: CDR1 MNHEY, CDR2 SMNVEV (reference sequence). DNA for the CDR3: TGTGCCAGCAGTCCGGGGCCGTGGGGAAGAGAGACCCAGTACTTC. This sequence encodes CASSPGPWGRETQYF.

The chain employs TRBV28 and TRBJ2-3, with 7 positions matching TRBD1. V lost 10 bases and J lost 6; bases outside the gene matches: 16. Per germline, CDR1 MDHEN and CDR2 SYDVKM. The CDR3 is 15 amino acids. The CDR3: CATTLGGQTTDTQYF. The CDR3 nucleotides read TGTGCCACCACCCTTGGGGGACAGACCACCGATACGCAGTATTTT.

This chain links TRBV6-2 or TRBV6-3 with TRBJ1-2; tentatively, D is TRBD1 (6 bases). Trimming left V 7 bases short and J 4 bases short, with 13 bases between. The CDR3 loop spans 13 amino acids. CDR1 is MNHEY and CDR2 is SVGEGT in the germline V gene. The CDR3 loop reads CASTRQASYGYTF. The CDR3 DNA is TGTGCCAGCACCCGACAGGCGAGCTATGGCTACACCTTC.

The J gene is TRBJ2-1, the V gene TRBV6-5; TRBD1 agrees at 9 bases. The CDR3 covers 16 residues. The J segment lost 5 bases and the V segment lost 2 bases, leaving 7 bases of the junction unmatched. Germline V gene sequence: CDR1 MNHEY, CDR2 SVGAGI. The CDR3 DNA is TGTGCCAGCAGTTACCGTGGACAGGGGCCAAACAATGAGCAGTTCTTC. It yields the protein CASSYRGQGPNNEQFF.

CDR3 loop: CSARDLKGYTF. The CDR3, as DNA: TGCAGTGCTAGAGATCTTAAGGGCTACACCTTC. The rearrangement links TRBV20-1 to TRBJ1-2; D gene ambiguous. Germline lookup yields CDR1 DFQATT and CDR2 SNEGSKA (reference sequence). Trimming stripped 0 bases from V and 8 bases from J, with 7 bases between. The CDR3 consists of 11 residues.

This clonotype was recorded a few times. The chain combines TRBV29-1 with TRBJ2-2; tentative D call: TRBD2 (6 bases). The V gene lost 7 bases and the J gene lost 5 bases, with 17 bases spanning the gap. Germline V gene data show CDR1 as SQVTM and CDR2 as ANQGSEA. CDR3 size: 14 residues. CDR3 protein: CSAETRWRTGELFF. As DNA, the CDR3 is TGCAGCGCTGAGACTAGGTGGAGGACCGGGGAGCTGTTTTTT.

The J gene is TRBJ2-1, the V gene TRBV12-3 or TRBV12-4, with 9 bases matching TRBD2. Germline trimming cut 2 bases from V and 5 bases from J; bases unmatched to any gene: 4. This CDR3 has 15 residues. The CDR3 region has the DNA TGTGCCAGCAGTTTATTGGCGGGAGGGGACAATGAGCAGTTCTTC. Protein product: CASSLLAGGDNEQFF.